What follows is one T cell receptor beta chain and its context. Method: immunoSEQ multiplex PCR; TCRdb's copy keeps in-frame clones and lacks some. The sample has about 300,000 clones, 83% seen once. This specimen comes from a study of blood T cell repertoires in COVID-19. The V gene's germline CDR1 is MNHEY and CDR2 SVGAGI. The CDR3 covers 12 residues. V was cut by 5 bases and J by 8 bases, with 12 bases left in between. This chain connects TRBV6-5 to TRBJ1-2; the D is unclear. The sequence derives from a woman in her 50s with acute or convalescent COVID-19. The specimen sequenced was peripheral blood. CDR3 DNA: TGTGCCAGCAGTCCCTCCGGTATAGGCTACACCTTC. It is translated as CASSPSGIGYTF.